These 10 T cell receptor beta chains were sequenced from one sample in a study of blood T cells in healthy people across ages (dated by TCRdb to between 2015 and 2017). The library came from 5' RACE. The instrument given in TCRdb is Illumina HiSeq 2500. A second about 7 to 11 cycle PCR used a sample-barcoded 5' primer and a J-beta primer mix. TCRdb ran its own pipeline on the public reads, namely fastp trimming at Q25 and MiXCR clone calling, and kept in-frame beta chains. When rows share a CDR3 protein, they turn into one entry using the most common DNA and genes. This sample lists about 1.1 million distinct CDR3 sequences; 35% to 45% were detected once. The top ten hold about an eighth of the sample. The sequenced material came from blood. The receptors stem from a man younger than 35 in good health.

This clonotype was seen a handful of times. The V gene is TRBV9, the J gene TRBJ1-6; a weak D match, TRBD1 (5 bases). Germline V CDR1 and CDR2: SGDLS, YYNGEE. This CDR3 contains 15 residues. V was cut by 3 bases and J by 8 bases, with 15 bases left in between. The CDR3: CASSGLLVGDSPLHF. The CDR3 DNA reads TGTGCCAGCAGCGGGCTGTTGGTAGGGGATTCACCCCTCCACTTT.

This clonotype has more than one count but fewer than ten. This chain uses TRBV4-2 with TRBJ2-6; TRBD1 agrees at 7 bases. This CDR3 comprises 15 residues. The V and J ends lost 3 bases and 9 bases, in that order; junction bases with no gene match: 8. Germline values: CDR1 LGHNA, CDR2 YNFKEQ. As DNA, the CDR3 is TGTGCCAGCAGCCACGATGGACAGGACCACAACGTCCTGACTTTC. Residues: CASSHDGQDHNVLTF.

The CDR3 DNA sequence: TGCGCCAGCAGCCAAGTAGATCCAAGGGGCAGAGGAGCTTTCTTT. The encoded protein is CASSQVDPRGRGAFF. The rearrangement links TRBV4-1 to TRBJ1-1; weak D call: TRBD1 (5 bases). The CDR3 runs 15 residues. Trimming left V 1 base short and J 10 bases short, with 19 bases between. CDR1 MGHRA and CDR2 YSYEKL come from the germline V gene.

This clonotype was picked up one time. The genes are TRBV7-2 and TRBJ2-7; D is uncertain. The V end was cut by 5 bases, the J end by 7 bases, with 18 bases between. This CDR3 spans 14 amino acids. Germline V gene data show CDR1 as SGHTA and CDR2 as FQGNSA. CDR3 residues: CASSVSDTGNEQYF. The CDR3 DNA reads TGTGCCAGCAGCGTGAGCGACACCGGCAATGAGCAGTACTTC.

In DNA form, the CDR3 reads TGTGCCAGCAGCTTAGGAGGACAGGCTAGAAACACTGAAGCTTTCTTT. As protein: CASSLGGQARNTEAFF. The chain is built from TRBV7-9 and TRBJ1-1, with 7 nucleotides matching TRBD1. Trimming at V came to 1 base and at J to 2 bases, leaving 7 bases not matched to a gene. CDR1 SEHNR and CDR2 FQNEAQ come from the germline V gene (reference sequence). This CDR3 is built from 16 residues.

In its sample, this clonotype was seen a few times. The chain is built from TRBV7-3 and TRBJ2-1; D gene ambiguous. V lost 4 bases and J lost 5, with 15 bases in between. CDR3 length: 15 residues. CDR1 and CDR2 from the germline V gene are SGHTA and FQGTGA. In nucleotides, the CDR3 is TGTGCCAGCAGCTCAGGCGGATGGGGTAACAATGAGCAGTTCTTC. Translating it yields CASSSGGWGNNEQFF.

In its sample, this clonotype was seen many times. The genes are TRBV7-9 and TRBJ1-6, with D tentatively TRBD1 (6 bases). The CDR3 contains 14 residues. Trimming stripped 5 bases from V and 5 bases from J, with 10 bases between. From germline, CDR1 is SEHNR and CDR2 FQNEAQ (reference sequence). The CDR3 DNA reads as TGTGCCAGCAGCCCGGGACAAGATAATTCACCCCTCCACTTT. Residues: CASSPGQDNSPLHF.

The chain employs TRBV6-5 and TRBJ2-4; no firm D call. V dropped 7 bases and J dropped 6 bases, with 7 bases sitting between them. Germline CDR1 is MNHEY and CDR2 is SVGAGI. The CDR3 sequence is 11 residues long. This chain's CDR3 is CASTDRNIQYF. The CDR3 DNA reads TGTGCCAGCACTGACCGAAACATTCAGTACTTC.

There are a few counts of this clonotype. As DNA, the CDR3 is TGTGCCAGCAGTTACCGGACAGCATCCGAAAAACTGTTTTTT. This gives the protein CASSYRTASEKLFF. This sequence joins TRBV6-6 and TRBJ1-4; TRBD1 might be the D (6 bases). Germline V gives CDR1 MNHNY, CDR2 SVGAGI (reference sequence). V lost 2 bases, J lost 8 bases, and 12 bases lay in between. The CDR3 covers 14 residues.

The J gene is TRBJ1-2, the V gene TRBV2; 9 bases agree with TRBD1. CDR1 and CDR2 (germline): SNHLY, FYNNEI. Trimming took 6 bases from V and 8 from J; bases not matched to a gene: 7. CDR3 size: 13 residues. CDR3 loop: CASRTGGNWGYTF. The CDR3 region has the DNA TGTGCCAGCAGGACAGGGGGTAATTGGGGCTACACCTTC.